The T cell receptor (beta chain) described here comes from a study of blood T cell repertoires in COVID-19. V gave up 4 bases and J gave up 10 bases, with 11 bases separating them. The CDR3 is 13 residues long. Germline-derived CDR1 and CDR2 are MNHEY and SVGAGI. Profiled with immunoSEQ multiplex PCR; TCRdb holds only in-frame clones, not every one. The table shows 99,000 or so clones, with roughly 91% occurring only once. This receptor was taken from a human donor in a cohort sampled during active COVID-19. Sequencing was carried out using peripheral blood. The chain uses TRBV6-5 and TRBJ1-6; D gene unclear. In DNA, the CDR3 is TGTGCCAGCAGTTTAGCCCCGCGATCACCCCTCCACTTT. It codes for CASSLAPRSPLHF.